Below are 27 T cell receptor beta chains sequenced from a single sample in a study of memory CD4+ T cells and cytomegalovirus serostatus. The method was immunoSEQ multiplex PCR; TCRdb's version includes in-frame clones alone and lacks a portion of them. The repertoire holds tens of thousands of clones, about 70% seen once, with about 2.7% in the top ten. Single viable CD3+CD4+CD8-CD45RO+ cells were sorted as the memory CD4+ T cells. The sample consisted of memory CD4+ T cells from blood. The receptors were sampled from an adult in good health and CMV-seropositive.

The chain employs TRBV5-1 and TRBJ2-1; TRBD1 agrees at 8 bases. The CDR3 has 15 amino acids. V shed 0 bases and J 6 bases; nucleotides not matched to a gene: 5. Germline V CDR1 and CDR2: SGHRS, YFSETQ. Here the CDR3 DNA reads TGCGCCAGCAGCTTGGGAAATACAGGGGGCAATGAGCAGTTCTTC. Amino acids: CASSLGNTGGNEQFF. The whole variable domain, remainder taken from reference TRBV5-1 and TRBJ2-1, is KAGVTQTPRYLIKTRGQQVTLSCSPISGHRSVSWYQQTPGQGLQFLFEYFSETQRNKGNFPGRFSGRQFSNSRSEMNVSTLELGDSALYLCASSLGNTGGNEQFFGPGTRLTVL.

The chain recombines TRBV30 with TRBJ2-3, with 7 bases fitting TRBD2. Germline trimming cut 0 bases from V and 0 bases from J; bases unmatched to any gene: 6. Germline lookup yields CDR1 GTSNPN and CDR2 SVGIG (reference sequence). CDR3 size: 16 residues. This CDR3 is CAWSVLSGTSTDTQYF. As DNA, the CDR3 is TGTGCCTGGAGTGTCTTGAGCGGGACTAGCACAGATACGCAGTATTTT.

The chain uses TRBV19 and TRBJ1-2, with D possibly TRBD1 on 5 matching bases. This CDR3 is built from 15 residues. Germline V gene sequence: CDR1 LNHDA, CDR2 SQIVND (reference sequence). Between the trimmed V and J ends, which lost 6 bases and 3 bases, there was a span of 17 bases. In DNA form, the CDR3 reads TGTGCCAGTAGCCCCCGGCGGGGGAAGGACTATGGCTACACCTTC. Protein product: CASSPRRGKDYGYTF.

The chain uses TRBV18 and TRBJ1-3; possibly TRBD1 for D (5 bases). The CDR3 covers 15 residues. V dropped 6 bases and J dropped 1 base, with 13 bases sitting between them. The V gene's germline CDR1 is KGHSH and CDR2 LQKENI. CDR3 nucleotide sequence: TGTGCCAGCTCCGACAGAGGAATTTCTGGAAACACCATATATTTT. Protein sequence: CASSDRGISGNTIYF.

This chain connects TRBV18 to TRBJ1-3; no clear D gene. Per the germline V gene, CDR1 is KGHSH and CDR2 is LQKENI. V lost 0 bases to trimming and J lost 2 bases, with 11 bases between them. The CDR3 contains 16 residues. CDR3 nucleotides: TGTGCCAGCTCACCACCGTACGTCTCGCCTGGAAACACCATATATTTT. This gives the protein CASSPPYVSPGNTIYF.

The rearrangement links TRBV7-9 to TRBJ2-7; the match to TRBD1 covers 7 bases. V was clipped by 5 bases and J by 2 bases; unmatched bases: 6. Germline V gene data show CDR1 as SEHNR and CDR2 as FQNEAQ (reference sequence). The CDR3 has 14 amino acids. The CDR3 sequence: CASSADRNAYEQYF. DNA of the CDR3: TGTGCCAGCAGCGCGGACAGGAACGCCTACGAGCAGTACTTC. Looking up the rest from reference TRBV7-9 and TRBJ2-7 gives the full variable domain: DTGVSQNPRHKITKRGQNVTFRCDPISEHNRLYWYRQTLGQGPEFLTYFQNEAQLEKSRLLSDRFSAERPKGSFSTLEIQRTEQGDSAMYLCASSADRNAYEQYFGPGTRLTVT.

The rearrangement joins TRBV7-3 to TRBJ2-3; D unclear. The germline V gene has CDR1 SGHTA and CDR2 FQGTGA. Trimming left V 4 bases short and J 4 bases short, with 9 bases between. This CDR3 contains 13 residues. CDR3 sequence reads: CASSSYPADTQYF. The CDR3 nucleotides read TGTGCCAGCAGCTCTTATCCCGCAGATACGCAGTATTTT.

The V gene is TRBV5-4, the J gene TRBJ2-6; D uncertain. Trimming left V 4 bases short and J 2 bases short, with 4 bases between. The CDR3 contains 13 residues. The V gene's germline CDR1 is SGHNT and CDR2 YYREEE (reference sequence). CDR3 region: CASSVPGANVLTF. The DNA for the CDR3 is TGTGCCAGCAGCGTACCTGGGGCCAACGTCCTGACTTTC.

The chain uses TRBV27 and TRBJ1-5, with D unclear. CDR1 is MNHEY and CDR2 is SMNVEV in the germline V gene (reference sequence). CDR3 length equals 15 residues. Trimming removed 4 bases from V and 3 bases from J, with 13 bases in between. The DNA for the CDR3 is TGTGCCAGCAGTTCCAATTCAGGAGCCAATCAGCCCCAGCATTTT. It encodes CASSSNSGANQPQHF.

The chain joins TRBV28 to TRBJ2-7, with D tentatively TRBD1 or TRBD2 (5 bases each). Trimming pared 2 bases from V and 3 bases from J, leaving 20 bases between. The CDR3 contains 17 residues. In germline, CDR1 is MDHEN, CDR2 SYDVKM. The CDR3 sequence: CASSLRPSGRLIYEQYF. The CDR3 DNA reads as TGTGCCAGCAGTTTACGGCCTTCGGGACGATTGATCTACGAGCAGTACTTC.

This clone has more than one count but fewer than ten. The rearrangement joins TRBV6-7 to TRBJ2-6; D is perhaps TRBD2 (5 bases). TRBV6-7 is an ORF, and what it does is uncertain. V was pared by 7 bases and J by 0 bases, with 7 bases between. The CDR3 has 14 amino acids. CDR3 residues: CASKEASGANVLTF. The CDR3 nucleotides are TGTGCCAGCAAGGAGGCCTCTGGGGCCAACGTCCTGACTTTC.

This chain joins TRBV19 and TRBJ1-4; possibly TRBD1 for D (6 bases). In germline, CDR1 is LNHDA, CDR2 SQIVND (reference sequence). Trimming shortened V by 5 bases and J by 5 bases, and 12 bases separated the two germline ends. The CDR3 runs to 14 residues. CDR3 nucleotide sequence: TGTGCCAGTAGTCCACAGGGACCAAATGAAAAACTGTTTTTT. This gives the protein CASSPQGPNEKLFF.

The chain joins TRBV27 to TRBJ2-1; 10 nucleotides align to TRBD1. CDR1 and CDR2 (germline): MNHEY, SMNVEV (reference sequence). Trimming at V came to 8 bases and at J to 10 bases, leaving 11 bases not matched to a gene. CDR3 length equals 14 residues. The CDR3 region has the DNA TGTGCCAGCGGACGACAGGGGGCTCTAGGGGAGCAGTTCTTC. Translating it yields CASGRQGALGEQFF.

This chain links TRBV21-1 with TRBJ2-1. TRBV21-1 is marked as a pseudogene. The length of the CDR3 is 8 residues. The CDR3 spells CARRRQFF. CDR3 nucleotide sequence: TGTGCCCGACGCAGGCAGTTCTTC.

J is TRBJ2-1 and V is TRBV7-2; possibly TRBD1 for D (7 bases). This CDR3 has 16 residues. The V gene's germline CDR1 is SGHTA and CDR2 FQGNSA. The V end was cut by 2 bases, the J end by 3 bases, with 14 bases between. CDR3: CASSLRVQGGYNEQFF. Written as DNA, the CDR3 is TGTGCCAGCAGCTTAAGAGTTCAGGGGGGCTACAATGAGCAGTTCTTC.

This chain connects TRBV6-5 to TRBJ1-2; D gene uncertain. The CDR3 spans 13 residues. Trimming stripped 6 bases from V and 8 bases from J, with 16 bases between. Germline-derived CDR1 and CDR2 are MNHEY and SVGAGI. The CDR3 here is CASSKLDAPGYTF. The CDR3 region has the DNA TGTGCCAGCAGCAAACTGGACGCACCCGGCTACACCTTC.

V gene TRBV4-1 combines with J gene TRBJ2-5; D gene unclear. Trimming removed 2 bases at V and 3 bases at J, with 4 bases between. The CDR3 has 12 amino acids. Germline values: CDR1 MGHRA, CDR2 YSYEKL. CDR3 in DNA: TGCGCCAGCAGCCAACTAGAAGAGACCCAGTACTTC. Its protein is CASSQLEETQYF.

This clone has a handful of counts. The gene calls are TRBV6-5 and TRBJ1-2; TRBD1 matches at 9 bases. Trimming removed 6 bases from V and 3 bases from J; junction bases left unmatched: 5. CDR3 length: 14 amino acids. Germline V lookup: CDR1 MNHEY, CDR2 SVGAGI. The CDR3 loop reads CASRRGQGDYGYTF. CDR3 coding DNA: TGTGCCAGCAGGCGGGGACAGGGAGACTATGGCTACACCTTC.

This clone was seen more than once but under ten times. This chain links TRBV6-5 with TRBJ2-3; D is uncertain. This CDR3 comprises 14 residues. V lost 5 bases to trimming and J lost 6 bases, with 15 bases between them. Germline loops: CDR1 MNHEY, CDR2 SVGAGI. Here the CDR3 reads CASSPTWATDTQYF. CDR3 sequence (DNA): TGTGCCAGCAGTCCAACTTGGGCTACCGATACGCAGTATTTT.

The chain couples TRBV10-1 to TRBJ2-7; D is undetermined. Per the germline V gene, CDR1 is WNHNN and CDR2 is SYGVQD (reference sequence). The CDR3 has 16 residues. Trimming took 6 bases from V and 0 from J, leaving 18 bases between them. CDR3 DNA: TGCGCCAGCAGGGCTCGCGGACGGACGATCTCCTACGAGCAGTACTTC. It codes for CASRARGRTISYEQYF.

The chain couples TRBV27 to TRBJ2-2; D is unclear. Germline values: CDR1 MNHEY, CDR2 SMNVEV (reference sequence). V was shortened by 6 bases and J by 4 bases, with 6 bases between the two germline ends. There are 12 residues in the CDR3. CDR3 DNA sequence: TGTGCCAGCAGCAAATCCACCGGGGAGCTGTTTTTT. Encoded protein: CASSKSTGELFF.

The rearrangement uses TRBV4-2 and TRBJ2-7; D not resolved. Germline V lookup: CDR1 LGHNA, CDR2 YNFKEQ. Deletions cut 3 bases from V and 3 bases from J, with 9 bases between. This CDR3 contains 13 residues. The CDR3 nucleotides are TGTGCCAGCAGCCACCGGACCCACTACGAGCAGTACTTC. Its protein product is CASSHRTHYEQYF.

This clone was seen a few times. This chain connects TRBV4-3 to TRBJ1-4, with D tentatively TRBD1 (5 bases). CDR3 size: 14 residues. Germline-derived CDR1 and CDR2 are LGHNA and YSLEER. Trimming left V 1 base short and J 8 bases short, with 11 bases between. The CDR3 bases are TGCGCCAGCAGCCAAGCAGGACAAGTCGAAAAACTGTTTTTT. It translates to CASSQAGQVEKLFF.

The J gene is TRBJ2-3, the V gene TRBV6-1; D gene ambiguous. The CDR3 totals 14 residues. In germline, CDR1 is MNHNS, CDR2 SASEGT. Trimming stripped 3 bases from V and 5 bases from J, with 12 bases between. The CDR3 DNA reads as TGTGCCAGCAGTGAGGGCAGACCGGGAGATACGCAGTATTTT. This sequence encodes CASSEGRPGDTQYF.

For this clone: An end of the junction does not agree with germline; a read error may underlie this. The chain carries TRBV5-6 and TRBJ2-1; tentative D call: TRBD2 (5 bases). Germline CDR1 is SGHDT and CDR2 is YYEEEE. The length of the CDR3 is 18 residues. Here the CDR3 reads CASSLATRVNEQLDPVIF. The CDR3 DNA sequence: TGTGCCAGCAGCTTGGCCACGCGGGTAAATGAGCAGTTGGATCCGGTCATCTTC.

The CDR3 DNA reads as TGTGCCAGTAGCCGCGGTTTACAGACTGAAGCTTTCTTT. Translating gives CASSRGLQTEAFF. The chain carries TRBV19 and TRBJ1-1; no clear D gene. The CDR3 is 13 residues long. V was trimmed by 6 bases and J by 5 bases, leaving 13 bases between them. Germline V gives CDR1 LNHDA, CDR2 SQIVND (reference sequence).

This clone has just a few counts. The CDR3, as DNA: TGTGCCAGCAGGACACCCGGAAACACCATATATTTT. It translates to CASRTPGNTIYF. This rearrangement joins TRBV28 to TRBJ1-3; no reliable D call. The ends were cut back, 6 bases at V and 4 bases at J, with 7 bases in the middle. The CDR3 totals 12 residues. Germline CDR1 MDHEN, CDR2 SYDVKM.